Presented here are 22 T cell receptor beta chains from one specimen sequenced in a study of cytomegalovirus exposure and HLA in healthy donors. The PCR used 60 Vbeta and 13 Jbeta primers. Assay used: immunoSEQ multiplex PCR; TCRdb lists only in-frame clones, some missing. Altogether 150,000 to 200,000 clones are present, more than 75% being singletons, with the ten largest covering over 0.85%. What was sequenced was PBMCs. These receptors were obtained from a girl aged 2 to 9 in good health and CMV-seropositive.

The genes are TRBV5-1 and TRBJ1-1; 7 positions agree with TRBD1. The CDR3 consists of 14 residues. Germline CDR1 is SGHRS and CDR2 is YFSETQ. V lost 7 bases to trimming and J lost 1 base; unmatched junction nucleotides: 7. The CDR3 bases are TGCGCCAGCGACAGGGTTCCCGGGAACACTGAAGCTTTCTTT. It translates to CASDRVPGNTEAFF.

The chain joins TRBV6-5 to TRBJ1-2, with D uncertain. The CDR3 extends over 13 amino acids. V was clipped by 7 bases and J by 8 bases, with 17 bases between them. CDR1 and CDR2 from the germline V gene are MNHEY and SVGAGI. The CDR3 DNA follows: TGTGCCAGCACCCGTACCCGCTCGAGGGGCTACACCTTC. Its protein is CASTRTRSRGYTF.

The gene calls are TRBV5-1 and TRBJ2-5; the match to TRBD2 covers 7 bases. CDR3 size: 13 residues. Trimming cost V 5 bases and J 4 bases; bases outside gene matches: 5. CDR1 and CDR2 from the germline V gene are SGHRS and YFSETQ. CDR3 loop: CASSRTRGETQYF. CDR3 nucleotides: TGCGCCAGCAGTCGGACTAGGGGAGAGACCCAGTACTTC.

The chain employs TRBV7-9 and TRBJ2-2, with 8 bases fitting TRBD2. In germline, CDR1 is SEHNR, CDR2 FQNEAQ (reference sequence). V shed 5 bases and J 7 bases; nucleotides not matched to a gene: 9. CDR3 length equals 15 residues. DNA of the CDR3: TGTGCCAGCAGCCCGCCGGGACTAGGAGGCGGGGAGCTGTTTTTT. It codes for CASSPPGLGGGELFF.

The chain uses TRBV19 and TRBJ2-7; 9 positions match TRBD1. The CDR3 length is 16 residues. V was clipped by 5 bases and J by 0 bases; unmatched bases: 8. Germline V gene lookup returns CDR1 LNHDA and CDR2 SQIVND (reference sequence). The CDR3 reads CASSPNRGRVSYEQYF. As DNA, the CDR3 is TGTGCCAGTAGTCCTAACAGGGGGCGTGTCTCCTACGAGCAGTACTTC.

The rearrangement joins TRBV6-1 to TRBJ2-1; 13 bases align to TRBD2. Germline V gene sequence: CDR1 MNHNS, CDR2 SASEGT. After removal of 6 bases from V and 7 bases from J, the junction contained 6 bases not matched to a gene. The CDR3 spans 15 residues. The CDR3, as DNA: TGTGCCAGCAGCCTGGGACTAGCGGGAAATAATGAGCAGTTCTTC. It translates to CASSLGLAGNNEQFF.

The count of this clone is one. This chain's CDR3 is CASSLRGLAAYNEQFF. The CDR3 coding sequence is TGTGCCAGCAGTTTACGAGGACTAGCGGCCTACAATGAGCAGTTCTTC. This chain connects TRBV28 to TRBJ2-1; 10 bases are shared with TRBD2. With V trimmed by 2 bases and J by 2 bases, 3 bases remained unmatched. Germline V gives CDR1 MDHEN, CDR2 SYDVKM. The length of the CDR3 is 16 residues.

The chain recombines TRBV28 with TRBJ2-2, with no clear D. The CDR3 totals 12 residues. V was shortened by 5 bases and J by 8 bases, with 9 bases between the two germline ends. CDR1 is MDHEN, CDR2 SYDVKM, per germline. For the CDR3, the DNA is TGTGCCAGCAGTCCGGTTGCGGGGGAGCTGTTTTTT. The encoded protein is CASSPVAGELFF.

The chain joins TRBV4-2 to TRBJ2-1, with 10 bases fitting TRBD2. J lost 7 bases, V lost 2 bases, and 8 bases had no gene match. CDR1 is LGHNA, CDR2 YNFKEQ, per germline. CDR3 length: 16 amino acids. The CDR3 protein is CASSQRSSSGRNEQFF. The DNA for the CDR3 is TGTGCCAGCAGCCAAAGGTCGTCTAGCGGGAGAAATGAGCAGTTCTTC.

The rearrangement links TRBV30 to TRBJ2-5, with D possibly being TRBD2 (6 bases). The CDR3 is 12 amino acids. The V and J ends lost 3 bases and 3 bases respectively, with 8 bases between them. Germline-derived CDR1 and CDR2 are GTSNPN and SVGIG (reference sequence). For the CDR3, the DNA is TGTGCCTGGAGACTAGCCGAAGAGACCCAGTACTTC. Residues: CAWRLAEETQYF.

V gene TRBV30 combines with J gene TRBJ2-7, with 10 bases fitting TRBD1. This CDR3 spans 14 amino acids. The V segment lost 3 bases and the J segment 2 bases; nucleotides outside the gene matches: 4. In germline, CDR1 is GTSNPN, CDR2 SVGIG (reference sequence). The CDR3 DNA follows: TGTGCCTGGAGCCGACAGGGGGCCGCCTACGAGCAGTACTTC. Amino acids: CAWSRQGAAYEQYF.

This chain links TRBV11-3 with TRBJ2-2; 7 nucleotides match TRBD2. Germline lookup yields CDR1 SGHNT and CDR2 YENEEA. The ends lost 5 bases at V and 5 bases at J; junction bases unmatched: 11. The CDR3 contains 16 residues. The CDR3 spells CASSPYGRSGTGELFF. CDR3 DNA: TGTGCCAGCAGCCCGTACGGGAGGTCTGGGACCGGGGAGCTGTTTTTT.

This clone was seen just once. The chain carries TRBV27 and TRBJ1-2, with a possible D match to TRBD1 (6 bases). V was pared by 5 bases and J by 2 bases, with 12 bases between. Germline V gene data show CDR1 as MNHEY and CDR2 as SMNVEV (reference sequence). This CDR3 contains 14 residues. Here the CDR3 reads CASSRQGLNYGYTF. CDR3 in DNA: TGTGCCAGCAGTCGTCAGGGGTTGAACTATGGCTACACCTTC.

V usage is TRBV28 and J usage is TRBJ1-5, with unresolved D. This CDR3 spans 15 amino acids. CDR1 and CDR2 (germline): MDHEN, SYDVKM. V gave up 3 bases and J gave up 0 bases, with 9 bases separating them. The CDR3 sequence is CASSFGGYSNQPQHF. The CDR3 DNA is TGTGCCAGCAGTTTTGGAGGTTATAGCAATCAGCCCCAGCATTTT.

V gene TRBV7-9 combines with J gene TRBJ2-5; 7 positions match TRBD2. The CDR3 covers 14 residues. In germline, CDR1 is SEHNR, CDR2 FQNEAQ (reference sequence). The junction had 2 bases not matched to a gene; V was cut back by 2 bases and J by 2 bases. CDR3: CASSLSGLQETQYF. CDR3 DNA sequence: TGTGCCAGCAGCTTATCGGGACTACAAGAGACCCAGTACTTC.

The chain is built from TRBV7-3 and TRBJ1-3; D might be TRBD1 (5 bases). Germline V gives CDR1 SGHTA, CDR2 FQGTGA. Trimming took 5 bases from V and 4 from J, leaving 9 bases between them. The CDR3 length is 13 residues. CDR3 loop: CASSMTAGNTIYF. The CDR3 DNA sequence: TGTGCCAGCAGCATGACAGCCGGAAACACCATATATTTT.

The sample holds a few counts of this clone. The V and J genes are TRBV30 and TRBJ2-1, with a weak D call TRBD2 (5 bases). V dropped 3 bases and J dropped 9 bases, with 15 bases sitting between them. Germline CDR1 and CDR2: GTSNPN and SVGIG (reference sequence). The CDR3 has 13 residues. The chain's CDR3 is CAWRPRVAAEQFF. The CDR3 bases are TGTGCCTGGAGGCCGAGGGTAGCAGCTGAGCAGTTCTTC.

The chain links TRBV27 to TRBJ1-2; a possible D gene is TRBD1 (6 bases). Germline CDR1 and CDR2: MNHEY and SMNVEV (reference sequence). The CDR3 covers 13 residues. V dropped 8 bases and J dropped 2 bases, with 12 bases sitting between them. The CDR3 DNA reads as TGTGCCAGCTGGGGGCCGGGGAACTATGGCTACACCTTC. Translating gives CASWGPGNYGYTF.

The chain couples TRBV27 to TRBJ2-1; TRBD2 is a possible D gene (6 bases). This CDR3 has 15 amino acids. In germline, CDR1 is MNHEY, CDR2 SMNVEV (reference sequence). V lost 4 bases, J lost 4 bases, and 14 bases lay in between. DNA of the CDR3: TGTGCCAGCAGTTCCTGCGGGGCCTGGTACAATGAGCAGTTCTTC. Protein sequence: CASSSCGAWYNEQFF.

This chain connects TRBV29-1 to TRBJ1-4; a weak D match, TRBD1 (5 bases). Germline V CDR1 and CDR2: SQVTM, ANQGSEA. This CDR3 region has 13 residues. V lost 4 bases and J 5 bases, leaving 11 bases between the germline ends. In DNA form, the CDR3 reads TGCAGCGTTGGACAGCTGGGCAATGAAAAACTGTTTTTT. It translates to CSVGQLGNEKLFF.

In this sample, this clone turned up a few times. The rearrangement links TRBV18 to TRBJ2-7; 8 positions agree with TRBD1. In germline, CDR1 is KGHSH, CDR2 LQKENI. The V and J ends lost 6 bases and 4 bases, in that order; junction bases with no gene match: 8. This CDR3 has 14 amino acids. The CDR3 loop is CASSHRDRWYEQYF. DNA for the CDR3: TGTGCCAGCTCCCACCGGGACAGGTGGTACGAGCAGTACTTC.

This clone was recorded once. V and J are TRBV4-1 and TRBJ2-1; D may be TRBD2 (6 bases). V lost 0 bases and J lost 3, with 15 bases in between. This CDR3 is built from 17 residues. From germline, CDR1 is MGHRA and CDR2 YSYEKL. The CDR3: CASSQEVYSDYYNEQFF. In nucleotides, the CDR3 is TGCGCCAGCAGCCAAGAGGTATATTCGGACTACTACAATGAGCAGTTCTTC.